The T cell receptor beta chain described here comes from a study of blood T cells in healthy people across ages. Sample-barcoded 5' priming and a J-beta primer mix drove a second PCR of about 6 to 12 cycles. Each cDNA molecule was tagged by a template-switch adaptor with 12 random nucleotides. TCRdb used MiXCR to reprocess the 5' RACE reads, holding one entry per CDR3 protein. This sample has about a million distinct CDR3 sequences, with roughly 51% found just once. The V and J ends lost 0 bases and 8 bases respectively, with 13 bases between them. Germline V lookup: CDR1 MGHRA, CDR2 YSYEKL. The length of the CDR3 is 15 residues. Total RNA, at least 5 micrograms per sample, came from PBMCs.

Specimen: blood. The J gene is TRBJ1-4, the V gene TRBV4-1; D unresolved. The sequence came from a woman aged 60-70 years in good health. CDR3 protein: CASSQDSMGKEKLFF. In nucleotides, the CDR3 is TGCGCCAGCAGCCAAGACAGTATGGGAAAAGAAAAACTGTTTTTT.